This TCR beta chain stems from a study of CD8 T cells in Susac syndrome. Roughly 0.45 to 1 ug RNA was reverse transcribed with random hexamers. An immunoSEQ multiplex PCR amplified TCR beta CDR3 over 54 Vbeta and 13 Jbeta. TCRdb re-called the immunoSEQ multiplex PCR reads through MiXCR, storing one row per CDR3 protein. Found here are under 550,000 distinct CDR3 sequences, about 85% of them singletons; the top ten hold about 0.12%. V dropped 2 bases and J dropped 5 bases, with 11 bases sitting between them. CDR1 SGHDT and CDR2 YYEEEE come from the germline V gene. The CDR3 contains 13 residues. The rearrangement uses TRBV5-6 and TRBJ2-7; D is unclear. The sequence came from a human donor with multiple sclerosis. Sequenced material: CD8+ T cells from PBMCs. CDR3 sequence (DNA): TGTGCCAGCAGCTTAAGGGTTTCGGACGAGCAGTACTTC. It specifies CASSLRVSDEQYF.